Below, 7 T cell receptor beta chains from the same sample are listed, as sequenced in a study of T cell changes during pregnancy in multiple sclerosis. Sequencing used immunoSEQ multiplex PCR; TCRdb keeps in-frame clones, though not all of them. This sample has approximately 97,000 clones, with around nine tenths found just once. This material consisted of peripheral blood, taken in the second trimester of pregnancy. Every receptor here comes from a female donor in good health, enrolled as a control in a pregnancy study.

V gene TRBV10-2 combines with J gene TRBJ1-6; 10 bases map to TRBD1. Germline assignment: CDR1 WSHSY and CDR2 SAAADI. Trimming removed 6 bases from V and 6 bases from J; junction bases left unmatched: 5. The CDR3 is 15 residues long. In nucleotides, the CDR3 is TGCGCCAGCAGAGAGACAGGGGGCTTTAATTCACCCCTCCACTTT. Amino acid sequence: CASRETGGFNSPLHF.

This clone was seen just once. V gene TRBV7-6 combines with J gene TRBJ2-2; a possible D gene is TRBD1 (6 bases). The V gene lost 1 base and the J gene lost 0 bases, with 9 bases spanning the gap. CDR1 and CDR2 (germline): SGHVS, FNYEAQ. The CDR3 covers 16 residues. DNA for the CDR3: TGTGCCAGCAGCTTAGACCAGGGGACGAACACCGGGGAGCTGTTTTTT. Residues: CASSLDQGTNTGELFF.

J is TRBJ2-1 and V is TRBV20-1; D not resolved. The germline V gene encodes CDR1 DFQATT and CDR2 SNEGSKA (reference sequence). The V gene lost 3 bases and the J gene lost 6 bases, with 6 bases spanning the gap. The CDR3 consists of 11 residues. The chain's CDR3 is CSASTVNEQFF. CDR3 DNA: TGCAGTGCTAGCACAGTCAATGAGCAGTTCTTC.

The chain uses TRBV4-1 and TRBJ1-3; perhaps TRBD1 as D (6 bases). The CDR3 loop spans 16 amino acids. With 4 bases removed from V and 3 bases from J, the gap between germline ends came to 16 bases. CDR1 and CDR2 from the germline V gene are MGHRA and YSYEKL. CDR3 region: CASSRGGSSYGNTIYF. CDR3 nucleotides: TGCGCCAGCAGCCGAGGGGGTTCTTCTTATGGAAACACCATATATTTT.

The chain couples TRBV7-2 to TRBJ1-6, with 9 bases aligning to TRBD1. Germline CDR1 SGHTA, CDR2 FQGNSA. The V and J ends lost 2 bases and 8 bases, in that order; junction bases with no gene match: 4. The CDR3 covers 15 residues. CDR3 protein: CASSLIGQGYSPLHF. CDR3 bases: TGTGCCAGCAGCTTAATAGGACAGGGGTATTCACCCCTCCACTTT.

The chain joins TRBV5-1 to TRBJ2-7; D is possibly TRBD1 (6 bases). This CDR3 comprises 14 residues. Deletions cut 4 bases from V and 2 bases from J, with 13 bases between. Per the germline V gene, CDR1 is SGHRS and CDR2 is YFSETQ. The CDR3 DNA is TGCGCCAGCAGCCGAAACCGGGACACCTACGAGCAGTACTTC. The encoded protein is CASSRNRDTYEQYF.

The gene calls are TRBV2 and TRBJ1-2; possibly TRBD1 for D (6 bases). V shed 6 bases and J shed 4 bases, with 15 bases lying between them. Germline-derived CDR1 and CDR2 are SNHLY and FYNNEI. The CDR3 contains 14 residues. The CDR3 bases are TGTGCCAGCAGACTCCCAGGGGTTGCCTATGGCTACACCTTC. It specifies CASRLPGVAYGYTF.